This T cell receptor beta chain stems from a study of T-cell memory formation after mild COVID-19. Study background: The two donors had largely donor-specific TCR clusters. Study results and limitations: CD4+ contracting clones were mainly CM and EM; CD8+ ones, EMRA. Some responding clones appeared in pre-infection memory, suggesting cross-reactive memory joined.

The germline V gene encodes CDR1 MNHEY and CDR2 SVGEGT. Trimming removed 7 bases from V and 7 bases from J, with 8 bases in between. The CDR3 is made up of 11 amino acids. 5'RACE with constant-segment primers built TCRalpha and TCRbeta cDNA libraries with UMIs. In TCRdb, the 5' RACE reads were re-called with MiXCR into one record per CDR3 protein. The sample holds around 300,000 distinct CDR3 sequences; 18% are singletons and the top ten take more than 20%. This clonotype was seen a few times. Antigen specificity is unknown. The genes are TRBV6-2 or TRBV6-3 and TRBJ2-1; D uncertain. This clonotype was obtained from a man younger than 35 who had mild COVID-19 (a few samples of this study predate the infection). Cell type and time point are not known. Material for sequencing was PBMCs or a T cell subset sorted from them (not recorded which). The CDR3 loop reads CASTGGNEQFF. The DNA for the CDR3 is TGTGCCAGCACAGGTGGAAATGAGCAGTTCTTC.